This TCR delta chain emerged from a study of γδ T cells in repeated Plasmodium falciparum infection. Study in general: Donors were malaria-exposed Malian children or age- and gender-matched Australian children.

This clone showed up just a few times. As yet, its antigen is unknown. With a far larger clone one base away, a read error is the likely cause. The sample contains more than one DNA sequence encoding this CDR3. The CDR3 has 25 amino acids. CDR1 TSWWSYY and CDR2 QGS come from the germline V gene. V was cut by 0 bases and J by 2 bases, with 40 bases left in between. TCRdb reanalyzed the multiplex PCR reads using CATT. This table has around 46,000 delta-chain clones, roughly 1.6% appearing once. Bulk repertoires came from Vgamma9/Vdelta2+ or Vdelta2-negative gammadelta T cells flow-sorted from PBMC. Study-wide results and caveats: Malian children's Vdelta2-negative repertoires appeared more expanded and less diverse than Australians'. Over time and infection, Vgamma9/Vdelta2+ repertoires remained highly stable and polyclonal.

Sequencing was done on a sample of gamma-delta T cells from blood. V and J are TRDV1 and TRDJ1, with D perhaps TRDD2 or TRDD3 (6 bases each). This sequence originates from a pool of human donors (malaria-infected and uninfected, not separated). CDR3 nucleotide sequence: TGTGCTCTTGGGGAACTTAAACTCCTACGGTTACTGGGAGATACGCGTATCCGAAAGACCGATAAACTCATCTTT. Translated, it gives CALGELKLLRLLGDTRIRKTDKLIF.